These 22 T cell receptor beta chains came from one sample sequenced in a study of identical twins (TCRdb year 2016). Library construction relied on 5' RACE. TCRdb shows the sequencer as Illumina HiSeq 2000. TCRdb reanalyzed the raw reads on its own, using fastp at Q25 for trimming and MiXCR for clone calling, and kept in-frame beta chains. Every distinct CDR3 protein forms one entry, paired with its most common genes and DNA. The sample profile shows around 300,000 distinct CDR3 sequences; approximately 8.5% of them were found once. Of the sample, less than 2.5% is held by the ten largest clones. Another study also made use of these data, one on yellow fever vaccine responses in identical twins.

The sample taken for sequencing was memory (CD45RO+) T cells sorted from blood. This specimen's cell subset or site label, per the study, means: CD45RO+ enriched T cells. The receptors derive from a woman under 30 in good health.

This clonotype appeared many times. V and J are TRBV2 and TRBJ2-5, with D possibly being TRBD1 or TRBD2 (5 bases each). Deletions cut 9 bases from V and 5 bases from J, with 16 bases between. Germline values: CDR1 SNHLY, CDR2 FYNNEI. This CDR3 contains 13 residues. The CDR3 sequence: CASNSWGTETQYF. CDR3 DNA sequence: TGTGCCAGTAATAGTTGGGGGACGGAGACCCAGTACTTC.

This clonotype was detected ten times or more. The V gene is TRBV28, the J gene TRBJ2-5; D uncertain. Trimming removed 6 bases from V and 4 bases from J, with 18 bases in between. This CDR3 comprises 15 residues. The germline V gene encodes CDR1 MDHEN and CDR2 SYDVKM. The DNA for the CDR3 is TGTGCCAGCAGGTTCATACTGGGTGGTGGAGAGACCCAGTACTTC. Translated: CASRFILGGGETQYF.

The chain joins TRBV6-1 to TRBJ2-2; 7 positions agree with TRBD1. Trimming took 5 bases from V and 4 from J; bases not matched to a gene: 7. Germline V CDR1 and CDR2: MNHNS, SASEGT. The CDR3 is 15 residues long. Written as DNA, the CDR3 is TGTGCCAGCAGTCCGATACAGGGGCGCACCGGGGAGCTGTTTTTT. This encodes CASSPIQGRTGELFF.

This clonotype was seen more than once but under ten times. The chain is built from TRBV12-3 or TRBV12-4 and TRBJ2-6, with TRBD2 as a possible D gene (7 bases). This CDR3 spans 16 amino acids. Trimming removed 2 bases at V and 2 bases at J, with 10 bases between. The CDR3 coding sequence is TGTGCCAGCAGTTTAAAGGGGGGGGCTGGGGCCAACGTCCTGACTTTC. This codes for CASSLKGGAGANVLTF.

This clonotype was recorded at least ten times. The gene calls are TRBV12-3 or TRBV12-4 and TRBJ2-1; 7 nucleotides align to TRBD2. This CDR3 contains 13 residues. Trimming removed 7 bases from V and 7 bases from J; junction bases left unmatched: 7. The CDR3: CASKPSGGNEQFF. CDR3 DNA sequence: TGTGCCAGCAAGCCTAGCGGTGGTAATGAGCAGTTCTTC.

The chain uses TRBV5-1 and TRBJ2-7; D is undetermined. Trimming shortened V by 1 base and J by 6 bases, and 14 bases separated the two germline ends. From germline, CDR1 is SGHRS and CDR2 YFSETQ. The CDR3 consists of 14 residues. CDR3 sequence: CASSLSAGAGEQYF. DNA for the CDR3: TGCGCCAGCAGCTTGTCGGCAGGCGCCGGCGAGCAGTACTTC.

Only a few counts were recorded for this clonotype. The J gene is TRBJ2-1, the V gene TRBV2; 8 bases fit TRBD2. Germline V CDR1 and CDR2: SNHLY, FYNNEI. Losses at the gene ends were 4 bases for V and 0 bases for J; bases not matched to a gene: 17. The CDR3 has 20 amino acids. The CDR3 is CASSVLAEGTRGVSYNEQFF. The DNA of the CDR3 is TGTGCCAGCAGTGTACTAGCGGAGGGGACCAGAGGGGTCTCCTACAATGAGCAGTTCTTC. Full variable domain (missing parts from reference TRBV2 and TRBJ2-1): EPEVTQTPSHQVTQMGQEVILRCVPISNHLYFYWYRQILGQKVEFLVSFYNNEISEKSEIFDDQFSVERPDGSNFTLKIRSTKLEDSAMYFCASSVLAEGTRGVSYNEQFFGPGTRLTVL.

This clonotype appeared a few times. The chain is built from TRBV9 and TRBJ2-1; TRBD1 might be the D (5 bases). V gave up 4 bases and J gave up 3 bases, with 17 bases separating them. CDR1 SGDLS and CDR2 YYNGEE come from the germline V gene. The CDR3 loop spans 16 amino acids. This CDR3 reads CASSPTPAGRYNEQFF. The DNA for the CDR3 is TGTGCCAGCAGCCCTACCCCGGCAGGGCGCTACAATGAGCAGTTCTTC.

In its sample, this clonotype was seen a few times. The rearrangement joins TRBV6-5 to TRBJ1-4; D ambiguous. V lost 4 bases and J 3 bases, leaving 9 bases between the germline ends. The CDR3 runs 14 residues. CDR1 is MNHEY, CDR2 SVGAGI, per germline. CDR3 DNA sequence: TGTGCCAGCAGTTCGACAATCTCTAATGAAAAACTGTTTTTT. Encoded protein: CASSSTISNEKLFF.

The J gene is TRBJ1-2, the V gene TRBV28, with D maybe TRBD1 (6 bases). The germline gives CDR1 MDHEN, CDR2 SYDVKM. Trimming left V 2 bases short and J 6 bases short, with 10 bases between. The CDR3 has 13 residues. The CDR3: CASSLGTGNGYTF. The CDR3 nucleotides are TGTGCCAGCAGTTTAGGTACAGGGAATGGCTACACCTTC.

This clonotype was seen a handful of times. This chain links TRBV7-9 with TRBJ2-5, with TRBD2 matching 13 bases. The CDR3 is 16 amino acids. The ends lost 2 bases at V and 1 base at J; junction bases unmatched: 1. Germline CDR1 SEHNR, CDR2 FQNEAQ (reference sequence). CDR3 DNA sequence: TGTGCCAGCAGCTTACGACTAGCGGGGGGCCAAGAGACCCAGTACTTC. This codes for CASSLRLAGGQETQYF.

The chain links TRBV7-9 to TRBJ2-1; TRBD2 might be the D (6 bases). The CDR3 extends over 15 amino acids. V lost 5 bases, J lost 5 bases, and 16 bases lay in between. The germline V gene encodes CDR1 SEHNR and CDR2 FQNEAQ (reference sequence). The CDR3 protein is CASSRLRGPNNEQFF. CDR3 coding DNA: TGTGCCAGCAGCCGTTTGCGGGGACCTAACAATGAGCAGTTCTTC. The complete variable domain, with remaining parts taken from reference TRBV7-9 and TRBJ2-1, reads DTGVSQNPRHKITKRGQNVTFRCDPISEHNRLYWYRQTLGQGPEFLTYFQNEAQLEKSRLLSDRFSAERPKGSFSTLEIQRTEQGDSAMYLCASSRLRGPNNEQFFGPGTRLTVL.

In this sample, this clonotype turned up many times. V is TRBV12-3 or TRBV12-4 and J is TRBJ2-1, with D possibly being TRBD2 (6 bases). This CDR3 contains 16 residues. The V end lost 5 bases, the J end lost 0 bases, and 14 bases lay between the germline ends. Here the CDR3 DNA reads TGTGCCAGCAGTAGCCTCGGGACTTCCTCCTACAATGAGCAGTTCTTC. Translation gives CASSSLGTSSYNEQFF.

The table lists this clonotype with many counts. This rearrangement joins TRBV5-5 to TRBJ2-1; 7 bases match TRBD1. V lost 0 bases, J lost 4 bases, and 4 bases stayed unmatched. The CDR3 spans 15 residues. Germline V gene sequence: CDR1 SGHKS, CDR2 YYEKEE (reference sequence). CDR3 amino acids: CASSLGQGEYNEQFF. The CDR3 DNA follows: TGTGCCAGCAGCTTGGGGCAGGGGGAATACAATGAGCAGTTCTTC.

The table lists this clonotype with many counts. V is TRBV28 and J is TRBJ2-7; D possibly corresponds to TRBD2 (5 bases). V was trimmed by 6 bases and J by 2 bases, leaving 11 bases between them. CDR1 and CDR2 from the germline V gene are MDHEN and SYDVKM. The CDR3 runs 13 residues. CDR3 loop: CASRPGVTYEQYF. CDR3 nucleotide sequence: TGTGCCAGCAGACCCGGGGTAACCTACGAGCAGTACTTC.

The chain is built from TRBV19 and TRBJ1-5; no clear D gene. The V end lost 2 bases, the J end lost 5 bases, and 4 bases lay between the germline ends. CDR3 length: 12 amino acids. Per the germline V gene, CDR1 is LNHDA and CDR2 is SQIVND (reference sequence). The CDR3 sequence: CASSIYDQPQHF. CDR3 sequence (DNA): TGTGCCAGTAGTATATATGATCAGCCCCAGCATTTT.

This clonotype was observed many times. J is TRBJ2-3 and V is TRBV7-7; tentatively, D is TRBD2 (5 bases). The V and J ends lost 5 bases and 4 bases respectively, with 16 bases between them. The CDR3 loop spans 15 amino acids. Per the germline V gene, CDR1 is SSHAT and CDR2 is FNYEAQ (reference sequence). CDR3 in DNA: TGTGCCAGCAGCCCGACCAAGAGTAGCGCAGATACGCAGTATTTT. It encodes CASSPTKSSADTQYF.

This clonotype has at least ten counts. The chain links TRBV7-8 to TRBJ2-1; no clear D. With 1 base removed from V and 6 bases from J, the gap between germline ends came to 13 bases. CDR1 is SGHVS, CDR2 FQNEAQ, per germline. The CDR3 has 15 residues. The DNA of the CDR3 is TGTGCCAGCAGCTTAGGATTCAGCTGGGGCAATGAGCAGTTCTTC. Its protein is CASSLGFSWGNEQFF.

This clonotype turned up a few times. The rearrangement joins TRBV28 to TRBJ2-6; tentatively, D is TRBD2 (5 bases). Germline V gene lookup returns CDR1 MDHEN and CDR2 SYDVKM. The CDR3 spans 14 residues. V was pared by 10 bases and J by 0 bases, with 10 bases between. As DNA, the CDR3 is TGTGCCACGACTCGGGGCTCTGGGGCCAACGTCCTGACTTTC. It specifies CATTRGSGANVLTF.

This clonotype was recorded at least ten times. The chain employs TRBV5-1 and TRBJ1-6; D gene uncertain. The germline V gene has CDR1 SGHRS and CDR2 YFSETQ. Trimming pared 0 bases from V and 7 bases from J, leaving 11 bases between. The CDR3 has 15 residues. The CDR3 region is CASSLAGNSNSPLHF. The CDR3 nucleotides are TGCGCCAGCAGCTTGGCGGGGAACTCGAATTCACCCCTCCACTTT.

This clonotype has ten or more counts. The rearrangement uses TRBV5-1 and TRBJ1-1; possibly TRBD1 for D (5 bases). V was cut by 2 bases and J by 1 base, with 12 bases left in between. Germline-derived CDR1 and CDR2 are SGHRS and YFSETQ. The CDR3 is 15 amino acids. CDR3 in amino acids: CASSLLVRGNTEAFF. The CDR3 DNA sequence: TGCGCCAGCAGCTTATTAGTGAGGGGGAACACTGAAGCTTTCTTT.

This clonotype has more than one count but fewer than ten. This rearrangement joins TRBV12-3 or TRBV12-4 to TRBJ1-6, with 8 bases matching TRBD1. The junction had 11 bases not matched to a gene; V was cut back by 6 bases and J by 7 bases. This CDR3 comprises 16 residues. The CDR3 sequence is CASRPARQGTNSPLHF. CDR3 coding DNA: TGTGCCAGCAGACCAGCCCGACAGGGGACCAATTCACCCCTCCACTTT.